This passage covers 10 T cell receptor beta chains from one sample sequenced in a study of PD-1 blockade in mismatch repair-deficient tumors. Sequenced by immunoSEQ multiplex PCR; TCRdb stores in-frame clones only, minus some. The data hold around 120,000 clones, with about nine tenths observed a single time. This material consisted of peripheral blood, taken approximately 73 weeks after starting pembrolizumab. The receptors here all came from an adult with mismatch repair-deficient cancer.

V and J are TRBV6-5 and TRBJ1-2, with D unclear. Trimming pared 3 bases from V and 4 bases from J, leaving 15 bases between. The CDR3 spans 15 residues. Germline loops: CDR1 MNHEY, CDR2 SVGAGI. Here the CDR3 reads CASSYNPGYGYGYTF. For the CDR3, the DNA is TGTGCCAGCAGTTATAATCCTGGATACGGCTATGGCTACACCTTC.

The rearrangement joins TRBV29-1 to TRBJ2-7; D is perhaps TRBD1 or TRBD2 (5 bases each). This CDR3 region has 12 residues. The V and J ends lost 6 bases and 7 bases respectively, with 16 bases between them. Germline values: CDR1 SQVTM, CDR2 ANQGSEA. In DNA form, the CDR3 reads TGCAGCGTATCCGGGACCCTGGGAGAGCAGTACTTC. Translation gives CSVSGTLGEQYF.

The V call is TRBV10-3, the J call TRBJ2-1; 13 nucleotides line up with TRBD2. J was trimmed by 2 bases and V by 0 bases; bases with no gene match: 4. The V gene's germline CDR1 is ENHRY and CDR2 SYGVKD. This CDR3 has 18 amino acids. The CDR3 DNA follows: TGTGCCATCAGTGAGTCGGGACTAGCGGGACGAACCTACAATGAGCAGTTCTTC. This encodes CAISESGLAGRTYNEQFF.

The chain employs TRBV19 and TRBJ1-1; maybe TRBD1 (6 bases). Germline CDR1 LNHDA, CDR2 SQIVND (reference sequence). Trimming took 5 bases from V and 1 from J, leaving 8 bases between them. The CDR3 spans 13 residues. CDR3 sequence (DNA): TGTGCCAGTAGTCTCAGGGGGAACACTGAAGCTTTCTTT. This encodes CASSLRGNTEAFF.

In this sample, this clone turned up once. The chain joins TRBV25-1 to TRBJ2-1; tentative D call: TRBD1 (5 bases). V gave up 3 bases and J gave up 1 base, with 13 bases separating them. The germline V gene encodes CDR1 MGHDK and CDR2 SYGVNS. CDR3 length: 16 amino acids. The CDR3 nucleotides are TGTGCCAGCAGTGACCCGAAAGGGGTTTCCTACAATGAGCAGTTCTTC. It yields the protein CASSDPKGVSYNEQFF.

This clone appeared a few times. The chain combines TRBV19 with TRBJ1-5, with a tentative D call TRBD1 (6 bases). CDR1 LNHDA and CDR2 SQIVND come from the germline V gene (reference sequence). V dropped 4 bases and J dropped 6 bases, with 10 bases sitting between them. The CDR3 covers 13 residues. The chain's CDR3 is CASSTGVRQPQHF. The CDR3 DNA sequence: TGTGCCAGTAGTACAGGGGTCCGTCAGCCCCAGCATTTT.

The chain recombines TRBV29-1 with TRBJ2-2; no firm D call. CDR3 length equals 14 residues. CDR1 and CDR2 (germline): SQVTM, ANQGSEA. The V end was cut by 5 bases, the J end by 1 base, with 11 bases between. CDR3 region: CSVYLTLNTGELFF. The CDR3 DNA is TGCAGCGTTTATTTAACCTTGAACACCGGGGAGCTGTTTTTT.

The chain combines TRBV11-2 with TRBJ2-5; 10 bases line up with TRBD2. With V trimmed by 2 bases and J by 5 bases, 8 bases remained unmatched. This CDR3 comprises 16 residues. Germline CDR1 is SGHAT and CDR2 is FQNNGV. The CDR3 region is CASSLLLAGVRETQYF. CDR3 in DNA: TGTGCCAGCAGCTTACTTCTAGCGGGAGTCCGGGAGACCCAGTACTTC.

The genes are TRBV7-2 and TRBJ2-1, with a possible D match to TRBD2 (6 bases). Trimming shortened V by 3 bases and J by 0 bases, and 21 bases separated the two germline ends. Germline lookup yields CDR1 SGHTA and CDR2 FQGNSA. This CDR3 is built from 19 residues. For the CDR3, the DNA is TGTGCCAGCAGCTTTAGGAGATTACGGGAGACGGGCTCCTACAATGAGCAGTTCTTC. Its translation is CASSFRRLRETGSYNEQFF.

The gene calls are TRBV30 and TRBJ1-1, with D tentatively TRBD1 (6 bases). Trimming took 5 bases from V and 1 from J, leaving 17 bases between them. The CDR3 covers 15 residues. Looked up from germline, CDR1 is GTSNPN and CDR2 is SVGIG (reference sequence). The chain's CDR3 is CAWGRGGSGNTEAFF. CDR3 coding DNA: TGTGCCTGGGGTAGAGGGGGGTCAGGGAACACTGAAGCTTTCTTT.